This is a list of T cell receptor beta chains from one sample in a study of neurological immune-mediated disorders. Via MiXCR, TCRdb re-called the 5' RACE reads, giving one row per CDR3 protein. The sample consists of about 30,000 distinct CDR3 sequences, about 15% of them appearing once. Sample: PBMCs. The source of these receptors is a man between 65 and 85 years old in good health. The CDR3 runs from the conserved cysteine through the conserved F or W. D genes are given only for firm matches. Where a row states a size, it is once, few, many or the class of an expanded clone; other rows omit it.

clone_size	j_call	v_call	d_call	cdr3_nt	cdr3_aa
many	TRBJ2-5	TRBV20-1	TRBD2	TGCAGTGCTAGAGATAGCGCTAGCGGGGGGGCGGAGACCCAGTACTTC	CSARDSASGGAETQYF
many	TRBJ2-1	TRBV9	TRBD2	TGTGCCAGCAGCGCCCTAGCGGGGTCCTACAATGAGCAGTTCTTC	CASSALAGSYNEQFF
few	TRBJ2-7	TRBV11-2	NA	TGTGCCAGCAGCACCCGGGACGTCTACGAGCAGTACTTC	CASSTRDVYEQYF
many	TRBJ2-5	TRBV5-1	NA	TGCGCCAGCAGCTTAGGCCTTTTGGAGACCTTACAAGAGACCCAGTACTTC	CASSLGLLETLQETQYF
many	TRBJ2-1	TRBV18	NA	TGTGCCAGCTCACCACCTAACAGGAACCCGTATAATGAGCAGTTCTTC	CASSPPNRNPYNEQFF
many	TRBJ2-7	TRBV6-5	TRBD1	TGTGCCAGCAGTTACAAGGTTGTTACAGGGGGCTCCTACGAGCAGTACTTC	CASSYKVVTGGSYEQYF
many	TRBJ2-7	TRBV28	TRBD1	TGTGCCAGCAGTCCTTGGACAGGGCTTTCCTACGAGCAGTACTTC	CASSPWTGLSYEQYF
many	TRBJ1-1	TRBV5-1	NA	TGCGCCAGCAGCTTGGGGCAAGGAAGTGAAGCTTTCTTT	CASSLGQGSEAFF
many	TRBJ2-1	TRBV7-2	NA	TGTGCCAGCAGTTTCAGGGGCTATGAGCAGTTCTTC	CASSFRGYEQFF
many	TRBJ1-1	TRBV6-5	NA	TGTGCCAGCAGTTACTCGCTCAGGGCCACTGAAGCTTTCTTT	CASSYSLRATEAFF
many	TRBJ2-7	TRBV5-1	NA	TGCGCCAGCAGCTCCCGCCCGGGGGGCCTAACCTACGAGCAGTACTTC	CASSSRPGGLTYEQYF
NA	TRBJ1-5	TRBV12-3/TRBV12-4	NA	TGTGCCAGCAGTTTTAGGTCTGGGGTTAGCAATCAGCCCCAGCATTTT	CASSFRSGVSNQPQHF
many	TRBJ1-3	TRBV4-3	NA	TGCGCCAGCAGCCAATTCATCGGACCAAGCTCTGGAAACACCATATATTTT	CASSQFIGPSSGNTIYF
many	TRBJ1-6	TRBV7-2	NA	TGTGCCAGCAGCTTAGTGGGTAGGGGTAATTCACCCCTCCACTTT	CASSLVGRGNSPLHF
NA	TRBJ2-3	TRBV20-1	NA	TGCAGTGCTAGCGGGGGTAGCACAGATACGCAGTATTTT	CSASGGSTDTQYF
many	TRBJ1-5	TRBV4-3	NA	TGCGCCAGCAGCCAAGATATTACAGGGAGAGAGCCCCAGCATTTT	CASSQDITGREPQHF
many	TRBJ2-3	TRBV7-9	NA	TGTGCCAGCTTCTCCGCCTCCACAGATACGCAGTATTTT	CASFSASTDTQYF
many	TRBJ2-2	TRBV28	NA	TGTGCCAGCAGTTTAACGGGGTCGGGGACCGGGGAGCTGTTTTTT	CASSLTGSGTGELFF
once	TRBJ2-1	TRBV6-2/TRBV6-3	TRBD2	TGTGCCAGCAGTTACCGGGGACTAGCGGGAGGTCCCAATGAGCAGTTCTTC	CASSYRGLAGGPNEQFF
many	TRBJ2-2	TRBV7-2	TRBD1	TGTGCCAGCAGCTCCAGGACAGGGAAGCGGGAGCTGTTTTTT	CASSSRTGKRELFF
many	TRBJ2-1	TRBV4-3	TRBD1	TGCGCCAGCAGCCAAGAACCCGGACAGGGTAATGAGCAGTTCTTC	CASSQEPGQGNEQFF
NA	TRBJ2-5	TRBV7-2	NA	TGTGCCAGCAGCTTACGACTACAAGAGACCCAGTACTTC	CASSLRLQETQYF
many	TRBJ1-1	TRBV7-3	NA	TGTGCCAGCAGCACCGGCGGGGGAGCTGAAGCTTTCTTT	CASSTGGGAEAFF
many	TRBJ2-3	TRBV7-9	NA	TGTGCCAGCAGCGAAGGGACCACAGATACGCAGTATTTT	CASSEGTTDTQYF
many	TRBJ2-3	TRBV11-2	TRBD1	TGTGCCAGCAGCTTTACAGGGGGCGGGTTTGGAGATACGCAGTATTTT	CASSFTGGGFGDTQYF
many	TRBJ2-1	TRBV5-1	TRBD2	TGCGCCAGCAGCTTTACTAGCGGAACCTACAATGAGCAGTTCTTC	CASSFTSGTYNEQFF
many	TRBJ2-3	TRBV4-3	NA	TGCGCCAGCAGCCAAGACCCGGGGCTGGCTAGCTCAGATACGCAGTATTTT	CASSQDPGLASSDTQYF
many	TRBJ1-1	TRBV5-1	TRBD1	TGCGCCAGCCACATAGACAGGGCGAACACTGAAGCTTTCTTT	CASHIDRANTEAFF
NA	TRBJ2-5	TRBV24-1	NA	TGTGCCACCAGGGACAACCAAGAGACCCAGTACTTC	CATRDNQETQYF
many	TRBJ1-1	TRBV20-1	NA	TGCAGTGCTAGAGGGCGGGGGGACACTGAAGCTTTCTTT	CSARGRGDTEAFF
NA	TRBJ2-2	TRBV5-5	TRBD1	TGTGCCAGCAGCCGCAGGGGGCAGGACACCGGGGAGCTGTTTTTT	CASSRRGQDTGELFF
many	TRBJ2-3	TRBV5-1	NA	TGCGCCAGCAGCTTGGCCGTCTCAGATACGCAGTATTTT	CASSLAVSDTQYF
many	TRBJ2-7	TRBV7-2	NA	TGTGCCAGCGCCCCGGCCCACACCCTCAGGGTCGACGAGCAGTACTTC	CASAPAHTLRVDEQYF
many	TRBJ2-1	TRBV7-9	TRBD1	TGTGCCAGCAGCTTACTCCGGGACAGGGATAACAATGAGCAGTTCTTC	CASSLLRDRDNNEQFF
many	TRBJ2-7	TRBV3-1	TRBD1	TGTGCCAGCAGCCAAGATTACAGGGGGTTCTACGAGCAGTACTTC	CASSQDYRGFYEQYF
many	TRBJ2-3	TRBV7-2	TRBD1	TGTGCCAGCATGACCCAGGGGGCAGGATACCCAGATACGCAGTATTTT	CASMTQGAGYPDTQYF
few	TRBJ2-7	TRBV12-3/TRBV12-4	TRBD2	TGTGCCAGCAGGGCGGGGGGGCCCTACGAGCAGTACTTC	CASRAGGPYEQYF
many	TRBJ2-1	TRBV20-1	TRBD2	TGCAGTGCTAGAGCCCTGACTAGCGGGGGGGCTTTCTCCTACAATGAGCAGTTCTTC	CSARALTSGGAFSYNEQFF
few	TRBJ2-2	TRBV7-6	TRBD1	TGTGCCAGCAGCTTAGTCCCTCTGACAGGGACGGCCGGGGAGCTGTTTTTT	CASSLVPLTGTAGELFF
many	TRBJ2-7	TRBV5-1	NA	TGCGCCAGCAGCTTGGGAGCAGGATCGGTCGAGCAGTACTTC	CASSLGAGSVEQYF
many	TRBJ1-5	TRBV6-6	NA	TGTGCCAGCAGTTCCCCGGTATATCAGCCCCAGCATTTT	CASSSPVYQPQHF
many	TRBJ1-3	TRBV12-3/TRBV12-4	NA	TGTGCCAGCAGTTTAGACAGCTCTGGAAACACCATATATTTT	CASSLDSSGNTIYF
many	TRBJ1-4	TRBV20-1	TRBD1	TGCAGTGCTTCCAGGGGGCGTAACGGTGAAAAACTGTTTTTT	CSASRGRNGEKLFF
NA	TRBJ1-5	TRBV11-3	NA	TGTGCCAGCAGCGTTGGGGGTCGTCAGCCCCATCATTTT	CASSVGGRQPHHF
many	TRBJ1-1	TRBV7-3	NA	TGTGCCAGCAGCCTGGGGCTCAGCACTGAAGCTTTCTTT	CASSLGLSTEAFF